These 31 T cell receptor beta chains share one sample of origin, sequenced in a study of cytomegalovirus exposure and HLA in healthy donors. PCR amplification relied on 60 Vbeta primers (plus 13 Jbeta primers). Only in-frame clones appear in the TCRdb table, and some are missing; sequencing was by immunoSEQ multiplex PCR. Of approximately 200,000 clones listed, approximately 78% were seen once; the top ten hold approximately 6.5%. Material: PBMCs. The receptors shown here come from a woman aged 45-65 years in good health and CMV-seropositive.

This CDR3 is CASSHRLVGDTGELFF. The CDR3 DNA follows: TGTGCCAGCAGCCACCGACTAGTTGGGGACACCGGGGAGCTGTTTTTT. J is TRBJ2-2 and V is TRBV7-2; possibly TRBD2 for D (6 bases). The CDR3 is 16 residues long. The V end lost 5 bases, the J end lost 3 bases, and 16 bases lay between the germline ends. The germline CDR1 and CDR2 sequences are SGHTA and FQGNSA.

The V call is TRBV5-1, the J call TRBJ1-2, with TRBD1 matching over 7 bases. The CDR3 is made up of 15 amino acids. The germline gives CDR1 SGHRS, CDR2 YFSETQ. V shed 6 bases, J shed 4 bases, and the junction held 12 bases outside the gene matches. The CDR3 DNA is TGCGCCAGCACCCAGAATCCGGGACAGTTCTATGGCTACACCTTC. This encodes CASTQNPGQFYGYTF.

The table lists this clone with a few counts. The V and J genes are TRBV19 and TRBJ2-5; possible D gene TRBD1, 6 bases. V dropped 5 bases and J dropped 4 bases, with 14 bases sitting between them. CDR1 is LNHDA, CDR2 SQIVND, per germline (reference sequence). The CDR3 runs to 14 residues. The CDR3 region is CASSPSQGRETQYF. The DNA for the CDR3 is TGTGCCAGTAGTCCTTCACAGGGTAGAGAGACCCAGTACTTC. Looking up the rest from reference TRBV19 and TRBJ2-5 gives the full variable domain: DGGITQSPKYLFRKEGQNVTLSCEQNLNHDAMYWYRQDPGQGLRLIYYSQIVNDFQKGDIAEGYSVSREKKESFPLTVTSAQKNPTAFYLCASSPSQGRETQYFGPGTRLLVL.

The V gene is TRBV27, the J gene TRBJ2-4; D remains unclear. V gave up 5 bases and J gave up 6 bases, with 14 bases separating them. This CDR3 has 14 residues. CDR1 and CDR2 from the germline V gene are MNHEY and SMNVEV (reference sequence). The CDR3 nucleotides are TGTGCCAGCAGTCCCGGGTCAACTCGAAACATTCAGTACTTC. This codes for CASSPGSTRNIQYF.

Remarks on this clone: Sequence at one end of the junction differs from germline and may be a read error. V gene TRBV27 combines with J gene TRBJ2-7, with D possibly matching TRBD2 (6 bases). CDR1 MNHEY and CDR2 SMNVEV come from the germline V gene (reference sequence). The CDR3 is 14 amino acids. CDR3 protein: CAGSLFAGPSEQYF. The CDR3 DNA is TGTGCCGGCAGTTTATTTGCGGGACCCTCCGAGCAGTACTTC.

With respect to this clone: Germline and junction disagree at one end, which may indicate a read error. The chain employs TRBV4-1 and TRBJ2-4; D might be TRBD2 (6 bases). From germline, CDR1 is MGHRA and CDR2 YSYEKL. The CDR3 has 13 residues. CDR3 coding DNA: TGCGCCAGCAGCCAAGTACTACTAGCTACGCAAGGCTTC. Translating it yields CASSQVLLATQGF.

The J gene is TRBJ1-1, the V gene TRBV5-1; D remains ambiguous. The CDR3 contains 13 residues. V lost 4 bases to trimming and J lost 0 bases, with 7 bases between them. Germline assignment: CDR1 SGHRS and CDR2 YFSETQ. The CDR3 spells CASSPQVNTEAFF. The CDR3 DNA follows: TGCGCCAGCAGCCCTCAGGTGAACACTGAAGCTTTCTTT.

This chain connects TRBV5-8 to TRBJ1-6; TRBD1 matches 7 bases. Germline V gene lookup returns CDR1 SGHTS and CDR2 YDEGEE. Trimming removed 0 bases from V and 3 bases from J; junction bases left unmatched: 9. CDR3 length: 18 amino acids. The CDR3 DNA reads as TGTGCCAGCAGCTTGGGGCTCAGGGACAGCAACTATAATTCACCCCTCCACTTT. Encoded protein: CASSLGLRDSNYNSPLHF.

CDR3 bases: TGTGCCAGCAGCTTGGGGGGGGCTAGCGGGAGGATGTTGACAGATACGCAGTATTTT. This encodes CASSLGGASGRMLTDTQYF. The V call is TRBV5-4, the J call TRBJ2-3; 11 nucleotides line up with TRBD2. J lost 3 bases, V lost 0 bases, and 12 bases had no gene match. The length of the CDR3 is 19 residues. Germline CDR1 SGHNT, CDR2 YYREEE (reference sequence).

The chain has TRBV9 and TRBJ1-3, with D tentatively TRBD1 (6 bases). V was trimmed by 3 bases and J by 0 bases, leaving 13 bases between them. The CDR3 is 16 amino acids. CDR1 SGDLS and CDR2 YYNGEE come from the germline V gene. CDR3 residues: CASSERQAISGNTIYF. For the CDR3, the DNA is TGTGCCAGCAGCGAAAGACAGGCAATCTCTGGAAACACCATATATTTT.

CDR3 sequence reads: CATSRGDRGLIDTQYF. CDR3 coding DNA: TGTGCCACCAGCAGAGGGGACAGGGGTTTGATCGATACGCAGTATTTT. The chain has TRBV15 and TRBJ2-3, with 10 bases identical to TRBD1. Germline V gene lookup returns CDR1 LNHNV and CDR2 YYDKDF (reference sequence). The CDR3 runs to 16 residues. J was trimmed by 6 bases and V by 1 base; bases with no gene match: 7. Supplemented by reference TRBV15 and TRBJ2-3, the full variable domain reads DAMVIQNPRYQVTQFGKPVTLSCSQTLNHNVMYWYQQKSSQAPKLLFHYYDKDFNNEADTPDNFQSRRPNTSFCFLDIRSPGLGDTAMYLCATSRGDRGLIDTQYFGPGTRLTVL.

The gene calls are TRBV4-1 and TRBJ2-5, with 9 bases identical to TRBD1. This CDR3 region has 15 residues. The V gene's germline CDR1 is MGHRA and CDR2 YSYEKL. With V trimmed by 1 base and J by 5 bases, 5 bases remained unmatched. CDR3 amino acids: CASSQGDRVVETQYF. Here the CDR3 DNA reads TGCGCCAGCAGCCAAGGGGACAGGGTTGTCGAGACCCAGTACTTC.

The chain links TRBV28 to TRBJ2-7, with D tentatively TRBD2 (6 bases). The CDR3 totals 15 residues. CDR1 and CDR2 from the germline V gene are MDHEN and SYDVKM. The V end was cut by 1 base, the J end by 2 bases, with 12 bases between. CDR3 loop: CASSLFWGDPYEQYF. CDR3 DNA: TGTGCCAGCAGTTTATTCTGGGGGGACCCCTACGAGCAGTACTTC.

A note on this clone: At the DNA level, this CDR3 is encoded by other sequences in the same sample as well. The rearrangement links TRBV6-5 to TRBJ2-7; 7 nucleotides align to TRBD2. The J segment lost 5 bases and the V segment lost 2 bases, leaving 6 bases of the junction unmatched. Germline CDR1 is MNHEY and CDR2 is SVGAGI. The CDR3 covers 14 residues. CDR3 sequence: CASSYGGRVDEQYF. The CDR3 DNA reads TGTGCCAGCAGTTACGGCGGGAGAGTCGACGAGCAGTACTTC.

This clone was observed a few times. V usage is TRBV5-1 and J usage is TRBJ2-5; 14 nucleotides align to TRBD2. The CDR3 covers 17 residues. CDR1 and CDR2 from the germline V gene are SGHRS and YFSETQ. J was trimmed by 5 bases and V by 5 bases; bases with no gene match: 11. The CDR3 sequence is CASRPGLAGVRGETQYF. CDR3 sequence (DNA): TGCGCCAGCAGACCGGGACTAGCGGGAGTTCGTGGGGAGACCCAGTACTTC.

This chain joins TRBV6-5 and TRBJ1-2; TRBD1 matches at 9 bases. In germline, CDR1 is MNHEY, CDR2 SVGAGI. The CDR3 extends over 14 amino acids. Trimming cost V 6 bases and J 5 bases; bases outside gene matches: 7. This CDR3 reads CASSRGTGTYGYTF. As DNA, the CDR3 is TGTGCCAGCAGCCGCGGGACAGGGACTTATGGCTACACCTTC.

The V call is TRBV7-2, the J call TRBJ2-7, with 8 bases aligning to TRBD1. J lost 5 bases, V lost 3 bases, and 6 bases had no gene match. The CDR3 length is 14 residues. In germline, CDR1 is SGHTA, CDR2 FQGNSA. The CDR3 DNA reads TGTGCCAGCAGCTTCGGACAGGGCGGGCACGAGCAGTACTTC. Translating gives CASSFGQGGHEQYF. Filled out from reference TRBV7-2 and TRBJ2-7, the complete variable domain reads GAGVSQSPSNKVTEKGKDVELRCDPISGHTALYWYRQSLGQGLEFLIYFQGNSAPDKSGLPSDRFSAERTGGSVSTLTIQRTQQEDSAVYLCASSFGQGGHEQYFGPGTRLTVT.

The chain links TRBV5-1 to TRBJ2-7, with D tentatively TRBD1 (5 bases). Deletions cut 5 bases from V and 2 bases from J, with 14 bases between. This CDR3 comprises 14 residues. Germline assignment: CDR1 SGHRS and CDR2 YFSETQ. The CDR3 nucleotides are TGCGCCAGCAGAAGAGGACAAGATCCCTACGAGCAGTACTTC. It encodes CASRRGQDPYEQYF.

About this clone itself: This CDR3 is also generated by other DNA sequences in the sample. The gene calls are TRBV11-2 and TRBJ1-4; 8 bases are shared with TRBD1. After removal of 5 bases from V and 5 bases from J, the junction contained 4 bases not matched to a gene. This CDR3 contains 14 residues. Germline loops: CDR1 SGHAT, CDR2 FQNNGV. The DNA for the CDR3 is TGTGCCAGCAGCCCGGGGACAGGAAATGAAAAACTGTTTTTT. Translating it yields CASSPGTGNEKLFF.

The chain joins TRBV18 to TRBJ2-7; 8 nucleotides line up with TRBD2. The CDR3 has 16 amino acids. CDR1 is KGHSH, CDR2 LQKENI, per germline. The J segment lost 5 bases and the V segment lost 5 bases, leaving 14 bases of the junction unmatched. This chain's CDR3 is CASSGRGAPRSDEQYF. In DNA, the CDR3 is TGTGCCAGCTCAGGGCGGGGGGCCCCCCGATCTGACGAGCAGTACTTC.

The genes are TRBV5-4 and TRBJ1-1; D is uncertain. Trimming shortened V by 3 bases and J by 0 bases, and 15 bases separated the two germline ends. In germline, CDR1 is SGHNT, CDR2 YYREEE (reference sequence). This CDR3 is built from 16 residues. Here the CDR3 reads CASSSNMRAMNTEAFF. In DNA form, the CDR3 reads TGTGCCAGCAGCTCAAACATGAGGGCGATGAACACTGAAGCTTTCTTT.

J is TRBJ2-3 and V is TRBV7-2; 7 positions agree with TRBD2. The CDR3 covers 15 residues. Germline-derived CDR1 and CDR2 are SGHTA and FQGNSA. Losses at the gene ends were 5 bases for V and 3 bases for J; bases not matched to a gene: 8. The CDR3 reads CASSSVSSGTDTQYF. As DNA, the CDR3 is TGTGCCAGCAGCAGCGTGTCTAGCGGTACAGATACGCAGTATTTT. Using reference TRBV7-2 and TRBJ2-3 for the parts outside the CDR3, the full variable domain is GAGVSQSPSNKVTEKGKDVELRCDPISGHTALYWYRQSLGQGLEFLIYFQGNSAPDKSGLPSDRFSAERTGGSVSTLTIQRTQQEDSAVYLCASSSVSSGTDTQYFGPGTRLTVL.

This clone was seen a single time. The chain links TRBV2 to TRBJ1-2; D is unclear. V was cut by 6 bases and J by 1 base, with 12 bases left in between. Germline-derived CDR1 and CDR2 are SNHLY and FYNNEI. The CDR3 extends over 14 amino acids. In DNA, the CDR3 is TGTGCCAGCAGCCAAGTGGAGGGTAACTATGGCTACACCTTC. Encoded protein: CASSQVEGNYGYTF.

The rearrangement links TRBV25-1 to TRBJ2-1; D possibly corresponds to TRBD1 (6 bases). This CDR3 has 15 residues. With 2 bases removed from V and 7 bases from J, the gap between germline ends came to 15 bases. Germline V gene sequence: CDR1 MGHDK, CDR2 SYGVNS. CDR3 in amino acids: CASSEETGIWNEQFF. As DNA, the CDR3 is TGTGCCAGCAGTGAAGAAACAGGGATTTGGAATGAGCAGTTCTTC.

The CDR3, as DNA: TGTGCCAGCAGCCCCTCGAGGGAAACCTATGGCTACACCTTC. Its protein product is CASSPSRETYGYTF. The chain has TRBV5-5 and TRBJ1-2, with D unresolved. Trimming left V 4 bases short and J 4 bases short, with 14 bases between. Germline CDR1 SGHKS, CDR2 YYEKEE (reference sequence). CDR3 length equals 14 residues. The whole variable domain, remainder taken from reference TRBV5-5 and TRBJ1-2, is DAGVTQSPTHLIKTRGQQVTLRCSPISGHKSVSWYQQVLGQGPQFIFQYYEKEERGRGNFPDRFSARQFPNYSSELNVNALLLGDSALYLCASSPSRETYGYTFGSGTRLTVV.

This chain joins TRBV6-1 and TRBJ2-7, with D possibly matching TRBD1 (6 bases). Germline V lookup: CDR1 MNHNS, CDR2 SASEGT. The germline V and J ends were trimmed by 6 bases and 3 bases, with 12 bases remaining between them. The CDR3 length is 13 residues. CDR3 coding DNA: TGTGCCAGCAGAATGACAGGAATCTACGAGCAGTACTTC. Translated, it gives CASRMTGIYEQYF.

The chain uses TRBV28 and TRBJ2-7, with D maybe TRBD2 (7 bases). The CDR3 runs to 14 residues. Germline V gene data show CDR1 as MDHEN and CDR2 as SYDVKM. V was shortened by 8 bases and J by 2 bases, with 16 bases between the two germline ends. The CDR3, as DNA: TGTGCCAGCCTTGGGGGCGGGGGAGCCTACGAGCAGTACTTC. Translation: CASLGGGGAYEQYF.

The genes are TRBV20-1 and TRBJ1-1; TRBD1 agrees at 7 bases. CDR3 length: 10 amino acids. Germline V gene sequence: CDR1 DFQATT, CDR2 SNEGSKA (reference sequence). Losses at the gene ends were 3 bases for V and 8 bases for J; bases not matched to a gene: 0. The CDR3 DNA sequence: TGCAGTGCTAGGGACAGGGAAGCTTTCTTT. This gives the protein CSARDREAFF.

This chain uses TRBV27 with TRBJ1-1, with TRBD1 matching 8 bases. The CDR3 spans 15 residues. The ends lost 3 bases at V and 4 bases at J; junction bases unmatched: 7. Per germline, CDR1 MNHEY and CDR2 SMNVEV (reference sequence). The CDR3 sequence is CASSFVSTGATEAFF. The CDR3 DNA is TGTGCCAGCAGTTTTGTATCGACAGGGGCCACTGAAGCTTTCTTT.

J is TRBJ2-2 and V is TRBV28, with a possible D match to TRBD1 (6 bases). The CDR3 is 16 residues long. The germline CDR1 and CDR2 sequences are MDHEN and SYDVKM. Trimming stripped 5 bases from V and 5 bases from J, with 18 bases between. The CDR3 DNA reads TGTGCCAGCAGTGACCCAACAGGGAGAGGGACCGGGGAGCTGTTTTTT. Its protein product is CASSDPTGRGTGELFF.

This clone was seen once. DNA of the CDR3: TGTGCCAGCAGTGAAGCGCCTAGCGGGGGGTCCTCCTACAATGAGCAGTTCTTC. It codes for CASSEAPSGGSSYNEQFF. V usage is TRBV6-1 and J usage is TRBJ2-1; TRBD2 matches at 11 bases. Germline values: CDR1 MNHNS, CDR2 SASEGT. This CDR3 comprises 18 residues. Germline trimming cut 0 bases from V and 0 bases from J; bases unmatched to any gene: 4.